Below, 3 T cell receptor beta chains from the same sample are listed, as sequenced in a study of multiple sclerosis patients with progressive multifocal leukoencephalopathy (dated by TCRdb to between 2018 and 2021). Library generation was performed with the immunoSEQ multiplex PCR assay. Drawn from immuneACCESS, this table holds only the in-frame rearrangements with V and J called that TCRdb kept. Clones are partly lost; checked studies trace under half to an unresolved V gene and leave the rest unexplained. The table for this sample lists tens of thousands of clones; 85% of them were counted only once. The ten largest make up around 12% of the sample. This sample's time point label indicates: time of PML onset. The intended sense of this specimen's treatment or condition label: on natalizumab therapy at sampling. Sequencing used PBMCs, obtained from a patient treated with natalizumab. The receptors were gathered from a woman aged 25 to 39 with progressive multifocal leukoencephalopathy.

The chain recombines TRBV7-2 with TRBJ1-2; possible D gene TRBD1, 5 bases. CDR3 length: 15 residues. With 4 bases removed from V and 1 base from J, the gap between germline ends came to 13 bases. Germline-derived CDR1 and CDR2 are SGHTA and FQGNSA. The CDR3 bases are TGTGCCAGCAGCTATAAACTCGACAGTAACTATGGCTACACCTTC. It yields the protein CASSYKLDSNYGYTF.

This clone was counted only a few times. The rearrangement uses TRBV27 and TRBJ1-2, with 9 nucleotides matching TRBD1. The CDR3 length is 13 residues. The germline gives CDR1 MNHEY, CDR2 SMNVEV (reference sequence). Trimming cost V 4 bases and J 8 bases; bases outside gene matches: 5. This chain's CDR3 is CASSSQGAYGYTF. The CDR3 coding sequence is TGTGCCAGCAGTTCACAGGGGGCATACGGCTACACCTTC.

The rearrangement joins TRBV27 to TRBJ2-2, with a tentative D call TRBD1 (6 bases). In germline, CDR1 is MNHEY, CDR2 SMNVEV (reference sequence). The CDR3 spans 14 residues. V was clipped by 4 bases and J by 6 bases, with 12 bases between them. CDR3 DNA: TGTGCCAGCAGTTGGACCGAGGGGGCCGGGGAGCTGTTTTTT. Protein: CASSWTEGAGELFF.